This T cell receptor beta chain was identified in a study of T cell responses to AZD1222 COVID-19 vaccine. The assay was immunoSEQ multiplex PCR, and TCRdb's table has in-frame clones only and misses some. In the table there are fewer than 120,000 clones, around 90% of which are singletons. Study-wide results and caveats: Repertoires were obtained only post-peak T cell response. Clonal diversity may have been underestimated in mostly white British donors. Just six people given AZD1222 tested seropositive at baseline. Variant regions that are unmutated are reportedly the target of nearly half of spike-specific TCRs.

With respect to this clone: Its antigen is undetermined.

CDR1 is SEHNR, CDR2 FQNEAQ, per germline (reference sequence). This CDR3 contains 19 residues. Losses at the gene ends were 4 bases for V and 0 bases for J; bases not matched to a gene: 11. J is TRBJ2-3 and V is TRBV7-9; 12 nucleotides match TRBD2. Material: peripheral blood, obtained 28 days after the second AZD1222 dose. The origin of this receptor is an adult who received the AZD1222 COVID-19 vaccine. CDR3 sequence (DNA): TGTGCCAGCAGCTCAAAGACTAGCGGGGGTCATACTAGCACAGATACGCAGTATTTT. Translated, it gives CASSSKTSGGHTSTDTQYF.